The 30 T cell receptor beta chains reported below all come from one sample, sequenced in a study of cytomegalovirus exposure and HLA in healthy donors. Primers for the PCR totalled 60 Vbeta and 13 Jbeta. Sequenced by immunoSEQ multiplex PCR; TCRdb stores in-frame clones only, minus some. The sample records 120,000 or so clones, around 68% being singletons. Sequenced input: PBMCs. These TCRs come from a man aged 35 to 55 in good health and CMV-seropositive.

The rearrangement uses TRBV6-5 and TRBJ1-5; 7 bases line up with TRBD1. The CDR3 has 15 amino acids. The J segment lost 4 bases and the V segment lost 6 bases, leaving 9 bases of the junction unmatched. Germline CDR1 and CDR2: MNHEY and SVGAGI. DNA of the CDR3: TGTGCCAGCAGGTCGGGACAGAACCAGAATCAGCCCCAGCATTTT. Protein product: CASRSGQNQNQPQHF.

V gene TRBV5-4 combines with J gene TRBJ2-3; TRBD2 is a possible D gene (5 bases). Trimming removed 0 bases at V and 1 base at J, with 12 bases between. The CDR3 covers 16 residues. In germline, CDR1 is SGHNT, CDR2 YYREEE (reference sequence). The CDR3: CASSLEGKEGTDTQYF. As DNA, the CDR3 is TGTGCCAGCAGCTTGGAAGGGAAGGAGGGCACAGATACGCAGTATTTT.

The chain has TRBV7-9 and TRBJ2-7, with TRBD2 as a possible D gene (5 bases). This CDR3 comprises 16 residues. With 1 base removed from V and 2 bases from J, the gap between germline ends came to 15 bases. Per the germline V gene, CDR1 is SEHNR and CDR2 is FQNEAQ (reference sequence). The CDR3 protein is CASSLVDGDPTYEQYF. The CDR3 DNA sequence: TGTGCCAGCAGCTTAGTGGACGGGGATCCTACCTACGAGCAGTACTTC.

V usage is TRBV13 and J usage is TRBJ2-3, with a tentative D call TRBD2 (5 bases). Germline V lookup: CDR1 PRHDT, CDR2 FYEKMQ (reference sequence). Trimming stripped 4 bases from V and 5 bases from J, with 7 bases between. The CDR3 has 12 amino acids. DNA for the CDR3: TGTGCCAGCAGCTCCGAGGGAGATACGCAGTATTTT. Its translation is CASSSEGDTQYF.

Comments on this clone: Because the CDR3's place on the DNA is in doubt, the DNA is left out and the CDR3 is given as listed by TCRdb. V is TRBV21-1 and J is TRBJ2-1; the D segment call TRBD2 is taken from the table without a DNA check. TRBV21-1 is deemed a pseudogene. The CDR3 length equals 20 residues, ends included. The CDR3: CASSKAQYICGLALYNEQFF.

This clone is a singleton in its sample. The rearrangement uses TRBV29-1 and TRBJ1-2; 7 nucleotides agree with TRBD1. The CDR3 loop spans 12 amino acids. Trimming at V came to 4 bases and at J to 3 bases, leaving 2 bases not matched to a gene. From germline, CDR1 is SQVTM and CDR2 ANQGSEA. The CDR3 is CSVGQGDYGYTF. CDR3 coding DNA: TGCAGCGTTGGACAGGGTGACTATGGCTACACCTTC.

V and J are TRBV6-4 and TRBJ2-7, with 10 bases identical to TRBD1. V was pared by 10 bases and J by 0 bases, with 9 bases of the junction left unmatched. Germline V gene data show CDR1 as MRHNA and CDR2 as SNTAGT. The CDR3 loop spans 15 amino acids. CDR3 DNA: TGTGCCAACCCAGGGAGGACAGGGGGCTCCTACGAGCAGTACTTC. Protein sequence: CANPGRTGGSYEQYF.

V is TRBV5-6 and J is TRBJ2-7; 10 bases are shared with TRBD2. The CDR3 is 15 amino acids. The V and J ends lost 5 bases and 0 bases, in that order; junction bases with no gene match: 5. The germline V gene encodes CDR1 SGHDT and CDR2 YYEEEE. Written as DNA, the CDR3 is TGTGCCAGCAGACCTAGCGGGGGCCTCTCCTACGAGCAGTACTTC. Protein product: CASRPSGGLSYEQYF.

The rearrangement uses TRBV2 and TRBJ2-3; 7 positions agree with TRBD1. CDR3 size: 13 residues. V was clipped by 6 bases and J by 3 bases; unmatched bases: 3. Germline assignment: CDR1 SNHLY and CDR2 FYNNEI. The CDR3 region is CASRKQGTDTQYF. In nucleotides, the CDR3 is TGTGCCAGCAGGAAACAGGGGACAGATACGCAGTATTTT. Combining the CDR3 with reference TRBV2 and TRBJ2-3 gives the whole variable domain EPEVTQTPSHQVTQMGQEVILRCVPISNHLYFYWYRQILGQKVEFLVSFYNNEISEKSEIFDDQFSVERPDGSNFTLKIRSTKLEDSAMYFCASRKQGTDTQYFGPGTRLTVL.

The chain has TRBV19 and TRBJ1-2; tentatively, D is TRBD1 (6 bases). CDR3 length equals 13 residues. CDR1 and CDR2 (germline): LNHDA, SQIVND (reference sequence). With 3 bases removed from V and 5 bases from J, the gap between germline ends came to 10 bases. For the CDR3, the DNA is TGTGCCAGTAGTATCGGGACAATATATGGCTACACCTTC. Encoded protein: CASSIGTIYGYTF. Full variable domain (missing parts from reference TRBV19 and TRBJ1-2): DGGITQSPKYLFRKEGQNVTLSCEQNLNHDAMYWYRQDPGQGLRLIYYSQIVNDFQKGDIAEGYSVSREKKESFPLTVTSAQKNPTAFYLCASSIGTIYGYTFGSGTRLTVV.

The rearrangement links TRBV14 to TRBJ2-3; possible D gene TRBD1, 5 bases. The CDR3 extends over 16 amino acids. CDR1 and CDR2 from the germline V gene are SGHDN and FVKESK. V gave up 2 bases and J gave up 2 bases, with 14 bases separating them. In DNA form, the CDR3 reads TGTGCCAGCAGCCAATCAGGGCGCAGGGACACAGATACGCAGTATTTT. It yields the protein CASSQSGRRDTDTQYF.

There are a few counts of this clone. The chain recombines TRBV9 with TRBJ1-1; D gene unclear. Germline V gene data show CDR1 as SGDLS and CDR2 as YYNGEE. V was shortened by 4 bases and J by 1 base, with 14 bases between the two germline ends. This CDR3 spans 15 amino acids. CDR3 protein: CASSPQGGPNTEAFF. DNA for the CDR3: TGTGCCAGCAGCCCCCAAGGCGGGCCGAACACTGAAGCTTTCTTT.

The CDR3 loop is CASSVAAGGSQETQYF. As DNA, the CDR3 is TGTGCCAGCAGCGTAGCGGCGGGGGGGTCACAAGAGACCCAGTACTTC. The chain links TRBV9 to TRBJ2-5; 9 bases are shared with TRBD2. This CDR3 is built from 16 residues. The germline V gene has CDR1 SGDLS and CDR2 YYNGEE. J was trimmed by 2 bases and V by 0 bases; bases with no gene match: 5.

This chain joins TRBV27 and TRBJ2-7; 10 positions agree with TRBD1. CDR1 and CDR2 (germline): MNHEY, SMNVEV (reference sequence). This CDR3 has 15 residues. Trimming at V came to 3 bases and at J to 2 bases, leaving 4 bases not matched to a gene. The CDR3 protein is CASSFSGTGAYEQYF. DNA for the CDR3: TGTGCCAGCAGTTTCTCCGGGACAGGGGCCTACGAGCAGTACTTC.

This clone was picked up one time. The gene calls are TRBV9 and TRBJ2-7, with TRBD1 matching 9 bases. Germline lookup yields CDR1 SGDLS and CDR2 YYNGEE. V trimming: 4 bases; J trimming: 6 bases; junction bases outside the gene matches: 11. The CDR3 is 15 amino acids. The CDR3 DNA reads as TGTGCCAGCAGCACCTTGACAGGGGGAGTAAGCGAGCAGTACTTC. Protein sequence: CASSTLTGGVSEQYF.

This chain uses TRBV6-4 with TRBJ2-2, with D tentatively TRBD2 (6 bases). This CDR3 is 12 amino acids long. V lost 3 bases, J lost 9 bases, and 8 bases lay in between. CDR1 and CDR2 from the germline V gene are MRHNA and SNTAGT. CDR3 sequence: CASSESGRELFF. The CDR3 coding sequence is TGTGCCAGCAGTGAAAGCGGGCGGGAGCTGTTTTTT.

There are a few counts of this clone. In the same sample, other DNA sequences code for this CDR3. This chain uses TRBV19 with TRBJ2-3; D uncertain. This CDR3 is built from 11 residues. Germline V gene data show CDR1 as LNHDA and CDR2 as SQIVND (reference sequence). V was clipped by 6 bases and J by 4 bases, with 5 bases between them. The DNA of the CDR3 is TGTGCCAGTAGATCGGCAGATACGCAGTATTTT. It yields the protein CASRSADTQYF.

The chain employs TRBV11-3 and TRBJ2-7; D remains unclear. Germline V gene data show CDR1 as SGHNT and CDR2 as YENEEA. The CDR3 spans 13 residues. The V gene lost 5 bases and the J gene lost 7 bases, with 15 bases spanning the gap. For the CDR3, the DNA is TGTGCCAGCAGCCCAAACACGGGTGAGGAGCAGTACTTC. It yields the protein CASSPNTGEEQYF.

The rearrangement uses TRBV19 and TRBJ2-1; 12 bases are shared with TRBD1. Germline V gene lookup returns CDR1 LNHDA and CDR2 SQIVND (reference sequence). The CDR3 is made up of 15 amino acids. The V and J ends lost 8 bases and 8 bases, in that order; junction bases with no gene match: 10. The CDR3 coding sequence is TGTGCCAGTGAACCGGGACAGGGGGCTAGACATGAGCAGTTCTTC. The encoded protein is CASEPGQGARHEQFF.

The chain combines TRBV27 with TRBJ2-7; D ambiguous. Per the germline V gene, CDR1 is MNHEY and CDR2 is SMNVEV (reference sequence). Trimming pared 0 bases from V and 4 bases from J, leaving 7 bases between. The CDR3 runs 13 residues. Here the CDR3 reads CASSLSPTYEQYF. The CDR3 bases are TGTGCCAGCAGTTTATCCCCGACTTACGAGCAGTACTTC.

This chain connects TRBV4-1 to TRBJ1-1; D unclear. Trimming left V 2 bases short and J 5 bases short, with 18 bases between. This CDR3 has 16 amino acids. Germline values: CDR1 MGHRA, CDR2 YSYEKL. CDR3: CASSQKAVSAGTEAFF. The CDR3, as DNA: TGCGCCAGCAGCCAAAAGGCGGTCAGTGCGGGGACTGAAGCTTTCTTT.

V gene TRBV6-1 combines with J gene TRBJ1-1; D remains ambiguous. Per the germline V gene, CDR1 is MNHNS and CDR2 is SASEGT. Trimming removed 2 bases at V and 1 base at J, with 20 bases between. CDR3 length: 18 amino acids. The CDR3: CASSELSPALGENTEAFF. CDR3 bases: TGTGCCAGCAGTGAACTTTCCCCAGCCTTGGGAGAGAACACTGAAGCTTTCTTT.

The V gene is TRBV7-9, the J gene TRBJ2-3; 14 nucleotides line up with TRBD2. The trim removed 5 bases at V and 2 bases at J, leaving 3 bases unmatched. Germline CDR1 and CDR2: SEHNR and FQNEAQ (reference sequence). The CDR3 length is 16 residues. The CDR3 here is CASSRTSGGYTDTQYF. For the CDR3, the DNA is TGTGCCAGCAGCCGGACTAGCGGGGGGTACACAGATACGCAGTATTTT.

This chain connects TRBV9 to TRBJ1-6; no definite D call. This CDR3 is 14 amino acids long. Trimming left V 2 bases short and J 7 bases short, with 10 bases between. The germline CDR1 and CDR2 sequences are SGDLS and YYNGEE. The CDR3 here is CASSVGRPNSPLHF. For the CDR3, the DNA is TGTGCCAGCAGCGTGGGCAGGCCGAATTCACCCCTCCACTTT.

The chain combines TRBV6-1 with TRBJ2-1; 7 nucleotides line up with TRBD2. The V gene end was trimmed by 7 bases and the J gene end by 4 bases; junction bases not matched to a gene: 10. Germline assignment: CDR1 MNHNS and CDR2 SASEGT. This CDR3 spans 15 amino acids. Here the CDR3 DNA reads TGTGCCAGCATCATAGAACTAGCGATTTACAATGAGCAGTTCTTC. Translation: CASIIELAIYNEQFF.

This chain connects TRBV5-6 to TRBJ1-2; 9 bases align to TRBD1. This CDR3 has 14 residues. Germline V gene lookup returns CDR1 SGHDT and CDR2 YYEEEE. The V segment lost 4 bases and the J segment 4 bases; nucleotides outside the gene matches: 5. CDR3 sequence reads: CASSRDREVYGYTF. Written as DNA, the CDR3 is TGTGCCAGCAGCCGGGACAGGGAGGTCTATGGCTACACCTTC. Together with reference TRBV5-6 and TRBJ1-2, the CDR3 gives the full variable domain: DAGVTQSPTHLIKTRGQQVTLRCSPKSGHDTVSWYQQALGQGPQFIFQYYEEEERQRGNFPDRFSGHQFPNYSSELNVNALLLGDSALYLCASSRDREVYGYTFGSGTRLTVV.

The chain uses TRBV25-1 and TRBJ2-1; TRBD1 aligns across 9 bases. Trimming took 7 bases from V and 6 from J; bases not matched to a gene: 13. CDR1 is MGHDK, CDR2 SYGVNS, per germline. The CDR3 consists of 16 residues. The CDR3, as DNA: TGTGCCAGCACCCCGTTGCGGGACAGGGTGGTCAATGAGCAGTTCTTC. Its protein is CASTPLRDRVVNEQFF.

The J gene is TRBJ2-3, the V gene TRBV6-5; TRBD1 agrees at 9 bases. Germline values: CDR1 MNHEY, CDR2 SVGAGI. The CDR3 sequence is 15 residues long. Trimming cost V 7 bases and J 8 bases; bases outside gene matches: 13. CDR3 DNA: TGTGCCAGCACCCGAACCGGGACAGGGTGGGGTACGCAGTATTTT. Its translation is CASTRTGTGWGTQYF.

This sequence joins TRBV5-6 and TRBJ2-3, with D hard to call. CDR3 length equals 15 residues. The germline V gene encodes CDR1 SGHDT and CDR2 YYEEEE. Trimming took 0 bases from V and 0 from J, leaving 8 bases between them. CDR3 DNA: TGTGCCAGCAGCTTGGTCTCTCCTAGCACAGATACGCAGTATTTT. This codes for CASSLVSPSTDTQYF.

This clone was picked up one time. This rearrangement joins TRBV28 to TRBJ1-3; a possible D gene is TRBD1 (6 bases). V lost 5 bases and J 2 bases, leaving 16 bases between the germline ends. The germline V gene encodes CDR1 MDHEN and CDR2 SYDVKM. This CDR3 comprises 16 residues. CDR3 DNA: TGTGCCAGCAGTCTCCGAGCAGGGGTAACTGGAAACACCATATATTTT. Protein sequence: CASSLRAGVTGNTIYF.